This TCR beta chain was sequenced during a study of blood T cell repertoires in COVID-19. At the level of the study: Samples of COVID-19 (acute and convalescent) were obtained from the United States, Italy and Spain. PBMCs, B-cell-depleted T cells, or T cells provided the cDNA or gDNA that made up the material.

Profiled with immunoSEQ multiplex PCR; TCRdb holds only in-frame clones, not every one. The table includes some 160,000 clones, about 80% detected once. Remarks on this clone: The same CDR3 arises from other DNA sequences in this sample as well.

The CDR3 spans 14 residues. Germline V gene data show CDR1 as SGHAT and CDR2 as FQNNGV. V gave up 3 bases and J gave up 4 bases, with 10 bases separating them. Material: peripheral blood. This receptor was taken from a man aged 65 to 79 with active or convalescent COVID-19. The chain is built from TRBV11-2 and TRBJ2-1, with D uncertain. CDR3 coding DNA: TGTGCCAGCAGCTTTAGTAGCTCATACAATGAGCAGTTCTTC. Amino acids: CASSFSSSYNEQFF.